These T cell receptor beta chains were read from a single sample in a study of neurological immune-mediated disorders. MiXCR, run by TCRdb on the 5' RACE reads, gives a single entry per CDR3 protein. The sample records about 70,000 distinct CDR3 sequences, 3% to 4% being singletons. Sequencing input: PBMCs. The receptors here all came from a woman aged 50 to 65 with multiple sclerosis. Each CDR3 is given with its conserved first and last residue. D genes are given only for firm matches. Some rows have no size entry. The others give once, few or many, or a class for an expanded clone.

j_gene,d_gene,v_gene,abundance,CDR3nt,CDR3aa
TRBJ2-7,-,TRBV18,many,TGTGCCAGCTCAACCAGTGCGACGGGTGGAATCTCCTACGAGCAGTACTTC,CASSTSATGGISYEQYF
TRBJ2-3,-,TRBV7-2,few,TGTGCCAGCAGCTTAGCGCAAGGCTTAGATACGCAGTATTTT,CASSLAQGLDTQYF
TRBJ1-5,-,TRBV4-3,many,TGCGCCAGCAGCCAAGGGTTAAGTGGAGGCAATCAGCCCCAGCATTTT,CASSQGLSGGNQPQHF
TRBJ1-2,TRBD1,TRBV7-2,many,TGTGCCAGCAGCGTAGACAGGGGGGGCCCTAGCTACACCTTC,CASSVDRGGPSYTF
TRBJ1-1,-,TRBV5-1,many,TGCGCCAGCAGCGAGAACCAGAACACTGAAGCTTTCTTT,CASSENQNTEAFF
TRBJ1-4,-,TRBV3-1,many,TGTGCCAGCAGCCCGGCCGGGGGGCTGGGCGAAAAACTGTTTTTT,CASSPAGGLGEKLFF
TRBJ2-1,TRBD2,TRBV20-1,many,TGCAGTGCTAGTGCACTAGCGGAGTCCTTTGGTGAGCAGTTCTTC,CSASALAESFGEQFF
TRBJ1-1,-,TRBV27,many,TGTGCCAGCAGTTTGGTGAGAGGGAACACTGAAGCTTTCTTT,CASSLVRGNTEAFF
TRBJ2-3,TRBD1,TRBV7-6,many,TGTGCCAGCAGCAATTGGGACAGACGAAGCACAGATACGCAGTATTTT,CASSNWDRRSTDTQYF
TRBJ1-1,TRBD1,TRBV12-3/TRBV12-4,many,TGTGCCAGCAGTTCCCCTCGGGACAGTAACACTGAAGCTTTCTTT,CASSSPRDSNTEAFF
TRBJ2-6,-,TRBV15,many,TGTGCCACCTCCCCTGTCTGGGCCAACGTCCTGACTTTC,CATSPVWANVLTF
TRBJ1-2,-,TRBV6-2/TRBV6-3,many,TGTGCCACCCGGGACGGACTTTATGGCTACACCTTC,CATRDGLYGYTF
TRBJ2-1,-,TRBV12-3/TRBV12-4,many,TGTGCCAGCAGAGGGGGTAGGAATGGCAATGAGCAGTTCTTC,CASRGGRNGNEQFF
TRBJ1-1,-,TRBV7-9,many,TGTGCCAGCAGCTCGGATCCTAGGAACACTGAAGCTTTCTTT,CASSSDPRNTEAFF
TRBJ2-7,-,TRBV7-3,many,TGTGCCAGCAGCTCGGGTCCGGGCTACGAGCAGTACTTC,CASSSGPGYEQYF
TRBJ2-2,TRBD1,TRBV3-1,many,TGTGCCAGCAGCCGAGCTCCGGGACAGGGTGCCACCGGGGAGCTGTTTTTT,CASSRAPGQGATGELFF
TRBJ2-1,TRBD2,TRBV3-1,many,TGTGCCAGCACCCGGGGAAGGATAGCGGGAGTAAACAATGAGCAGTTCTTC,CASTRGRIAGVNNEQFF
TRBJ2-1,-,TRBV7-2,many,TGTGCCAGCAGCTTTTCCAGCAGATACAATGAGCAGTTCTTC,CASSFSSRYNEQFF
TRBJ1-4,-,TRBV5-1,many,TGCGCCAGCCGTCCGGGACCGTCTAATGAAAAACTGTTTTTT,CASRPGPSNEKLFF
TRBJ1-1,-,TRBV11-2,many,TGTGCCAGCAGCTTAGCGGCAGGGTCGGTGACTGAAGCTTTCTTT,CASSLAAGSVTEAFF
TRBJ2-3,-,TRBV5-1,many,TGCGCCAGCAGCTTAGGGGGTATCACAGATACGCAGTATTTT,CASSLGGITDTQYF
TRBJ2-7,TRBD1,TRBV28,-,TGTGCCTTAGGGGGACAGCCCTCCTACGAGCAGTACTTC,CALGGQPSYEQYF
TRBJ2-3,TRBD2,TRBV20-1,many,TGCAGTAACTGGCGGGGGGCCGGGGATACGCAGTATTTT,CSNWRGAGDTQYF
TRBJ2-7,TRBD2,TRBV20-1,many,TGCAGTGCCGGGACTAGCGGGAGCATTGGTTCCCCGTACGAGCAGTACTTC,CSAGTSGSIGSPYEQYF
TRBJ2-7,-,TRBV20-1,few,TGCAGTGCTAGAGATATATACGAGCAGTACTTC,CSARDIYEQYF
TRBJ2-3,-,TRBV7-9,many,TGTGCCAGCAGCTTAGAGGGACTCATGACAGATACGCAGTATTTT,CASSLEGLMTDTQYF
TRBJ2-7,TRBD2,TRBV12-3/TRBV12-4,many,TGTGCCAGCAGTACTAGCGGACCACCCTACGAGCAGTACTTC,CASSTSGPPYEQYF
TRBJ2-7,TRBD2,TRBV12-3/TRBV12-4,many,TGTGCCAGCAGTTTAAGTAGCGGGAGATACGAGCAGTACTTC,CASSLSSGRYEQYF
TRBJ2-5,TRBD2,TRBV20-1,many,TGCAGTGCTAGTTCGGGAGCGGGGACGGAGACCCAGTACTTC,CSASSGAGTETQYF
TRBJ1-1,TRBD1,TRBV5-1,many,TGCGCCAGCAGCTTGGGCCGACAGGGGAGAGCTGAAGCTTTCTTT,CASSLGRQGRAEAFF
TRBJ1-2,-,TRBV12-3/TRBV12-4,many,TGTGCCAGCAGTCCACGACGCCGGTTGGACCACGGCTACACCTTC,CASSPRRRLDHGYTF
TRBJ1-1,-,TRBV6-5,many,TGTGCCAGCATAGGGAACACTGAAGCTTTCTTT,CASIGNTEAFF
TRBJ2-2,TRBD1,TRBV12-3/TRBV12-4,many,TGTGCCAGCAGCCGAGGACTCGGACAGGGGATCACCGGGGAGCTGTTTTTT,CASSRGLGQGITGELFF
TRBJ2-2,-,TRBV5-1,many,TGCGCCAGCAGCTTGGGTGTCGGGAGTGCCGGGGAGCTGTTTTTT,CASSLGVGSAGELFF
TRBJ1-1,-,TRBV20-1,many,TGCAGTGCCCTCCCCGGACAAGGCGGGACTGAAGCTTTCTTT,CSALPGQGGTEAFF
TRBJ2-7,-,TRBV7-2,many,TGTGCCAGCAGCTTCAGTCCCGGCTACGAGCAGTACTTC,CASSFSPGYEQYF
TRBJ2-3,-,TRBV29-1,-,TGCAGCGTTGATGGTAGTAGCGGTAGCAAAGATACGCAGTATTTT,CSVDGSSGSKDTQYF
TRBJ2-1,-,TRBV20-1,many,TGCAGTAGGGGCAATGAGCAGTTCTTC,CSRGNEQFF
TRBJ2-3,TRBD2,TRBV10-3,many,TGTGCCATCAGTCCGGGACTAGCGGTTGGCACAGATACGCAGTATTTT,CAISPGLAVGTDTQYF
TRBJ2-3,-,TRBV6-1,many,TGTGCCAGCAGCCGGGACCCTACACCAGCGGATACGCAGTATTTT,CASSRDPTPADTQYF
TRBJ2-7,-,TRBV20-1,many,TGCAGTGCCGGGGGCGCTTTATCCTACGAGCAGTACTTC,CSAGGALSYEQYF
TRBJ2-5,TRBD1,TRBV20-1,many,TGCAGTGCTATTCAAGGACAGGGACCATCGTACCAAGAGACCCAGTACTTC,CSAIQGQGPSYQETQYF
TRBJ2-7,TRBD2,TRBV10-3,many,TGTGCCATCAGTCTGACTAGCGGGAGGGCCCGAACCTACGAGCAGTACTTC,CAISLTSGRARTYEQYF
TRBJ1-1,-,TRBV6-6,many,TGTGCCAGCAGTTTCCAGACAGGTAACACTGAAGCTTTCTTT,CASSFQTGNTEAFF
TRBJ2-3,-,TRBV29-1,many,TGCAGCGGTATGGGCACAGATACGCAGTATTTT,CSGMGTDTQYF
TRBJ2-7,-,TRBV27,many,TGTGCCAGCAGGGACAAGGTTTACGAGCAGTACTTC,CASRDKVYEQYF
TRBJ2-3,TRBD1,TRBV5-1,many,TGCGCCAGCGGGGACAGGGTAGCAGATACGCAGTATTTT,CASGDRVADTQYF
TRBJ1-6,TRBD1,TRBV7-2,many,TGTGCCAGCAGCGGCCACAGGGGGCTTGATTCACCCCTCCACTTT,CASSGHRGLDSPLHF